Each of the 29 T cell receptor beta chains below was sequenced from the same sample in a study of T cells in tuberculosis. Sequencing used immunoSEQ multiplex PCR; TCRdb keeps in-frame clones, though not all of them. This sample has around 39,000 clones, with about 93% found just once. Specimen: PBMCs. The source of these receptors is a donor aged 5 to 30 with latent tuberculosis or without tuberculosis infection.

V and J are TRBV19 and TRBJ1-5; maybe TRBD1 (6 bases). The V end lost 3 bases, the J end lost 11 bases, and 14 bases lay between the germline ends. The CDR3 has 13 amino acids. Germline lookup yields CDR1 LNHDA and CDR2 SQIVND (reference sequence). The DNA for the CDR3 is TGTGCCAGTAGTATCGGACAGCCCAGGTCCCAGCATTTT. Translated, it gives CASSIGQPRSQHF.

This clone was recorded only once. The chain is built from TRBV6-1 and TRBJ1-2, with 10 bases that match TRBD1. The CDR3 is made up of 15 amino acids. J was trimmed by 4 bases and V by 6 bases; bases with no gene match: 8. In germline, CDR1 is MNHNS, CDR2 SASEGT. CDR3: CASRTGGENPYGYTF. The CDR3 region has the DNA TGTGCCAGCAGGACAGGGGGCGAAAATCCCTATGGCTACACCTTC.

The rearrangement links TRBV6-6 to TRBJ1-2; 11 nucleotides match TRBD1. V gave up 4 bases and J gave up 7 bases; unmatched junction bases: 8. CDR1 and CDR2 (germline): MNHNY, SVGAGI (reference sequence). The CDR3 contains 15 residues. CDR3 bases: TGTGCCAGCAGTTTGGGACAGGGGGTGCAGGTTGGCTACACCTTC. Its protein product is CASSLGQGVQVGYTF.

V is TRBV6-6 and J is TRBJ1-5; D gene uncertain. Trimming stripped 5 bases from V and 1 base from J, with 9 bases between. Per the germline V gene, CDR1 is MNHNY and CDR2 is SVGAGI (reference sequence). This CDR3 spans 14 amino acids. Written as DNA, the CDR3 is TGTGCCAGCAGTGCCCCTAAGAGCAATCAGCCCCAGCATTTT. It codes for CASSAPKSNQPQHF.

The chain carries TRBV5-4 and TRBJ2-6; no firm D call. Trimming cost V 0 bases and J 0 bases, with 4 bases left between them. Germline CDR1 is SGHNT and CDR2 is YYREEE (reference sequence). CDR3 length: 15 residues. The CDR3, as DNA: TGTGCCAGCAGCTTGGGACACTCTGGGGCCAACGTCCTGACTTTC. This translates into CASSLGHSGANVLTF.

This clone was detected only once. The rearrangement joins TRBV18 to TRBJ1-3; unclear D gene. This CDR3 is built from 17 residues. The germline gives CDR1 KGHSH, CDR2 LQKENI. V was trimmed by 6 bases and J by 0 bases, leaving 18 bases between them. The CDR3 DNA reads as TGTGCCAGCTCTCCCCGCCCAACAGCAACCTCTGGAAACACCATATATTTT. As protein: CASSPRPTATSGNTIYF.

The CDR3 loop reads CASSQDLEAFF. DNA of the CDR3: TGCGCCAGCAGCCAAGATCTTGAAGCTTTCTTT. V usage is TRBV4-1 and J usage is TRBJ1-1, with D unclear. The CDR3 consists of 11 residues. V lost 0 bases and J lost 7, with 3 bases in between. The germline V gene encodes CDR1 MGHRA and CDR2 YSYEKL.

This clone has a single count. The V gene is TRBV2, the J gene TRBJ1-5, with TRBD1 matching over 12 bases. After removal of 2 bases from V and 2 bases from J, the junction contained 10 bases not matched to a gene. The CDR3 is 19 amino acids. Germline assignment: CDR1 SNHLY and CDR2 FYNNEI. The CDR3 DNA follows: TGTGCCAGCAGTGAACAGGAGGGACAGGGGGCAATTGGCAATCAGCCCCAGCATTTT. Protein: CASSEQEGQGAIGNQPQHF.

This clone was recorded once. The chain has TRBV10-3 and TRBJ1-2; D may be TRBD1 (5 bases). The CDR3 has 16 residues. CDR1 and CDR2 from the germline V gene are ENHRY and SYGVKD. V was trimmed by 5 bases and J by 13 bases, leaving 29 bases between them. The CDR3 spells CAISPGTEGTMAMGTF. CDR3 nucleotides: TGTGCCATCAGTCCCGGGACGGAGGGGACTATGGCTATGGGCACCTTC.

The J gene is TRBJ2-7, the V gene TRBV5-1; D unclear. The germline V gene encodes CDR1 SGHRS and CDR2 YFSETQ. With 1 base removed from V and 2 bases from J, the gap between germline ends came to 10 bases. CDR3 length: 14 amino acids. The chain's CDR3 is CASSLSSMTYEQYF. DNA for the CDR3: TGCGCCAGCAGCTTGTCTAGTATGACCTACGAGCAGTACTTC.

The CDR3 loop is CASSPSGVGYEQYF. The DNA of the CDR3 is TGTGCCAGCAGCCCGAGCGGGGTGGGCTACGAGCAGTACTTC. The J gene is TRBJ2-7, the V gene TRBV9; 7 bases map to TRBD2. This CDR3 comprises 14 residues. In germline, CDR1 is SGDLS, CDR2 YYNGEE. After removal of 4 bases from V and 3 bases from J, the junction contained 7 bases not matched to a gene.

This chain joins TRBV6-5 and TRBJ1-1; D is possibly TRBD1 (6 bases). Trimming stripped 7 bases from V and 1 base from J, with 13 bases between. In germline, CDR1 is MNHEY, CDR2 SVGAGI. The CDR3 is 14 residues long. CDR3 in amino acids: CASTFGQKNTEAFF. The CDR3 nucleotides read TGTGCCAGCACCTTCGGACAGAAGAACACTGAAGCTTTCTTT.

Only one count was recorded for this clone. The chain uses TRBV28 and TRBJ1-2; D not resolved. This CDR3 is 15 amino acids long. The ends were cut back, 2 bases at V and 4 bases at J, with 14 bases in the middle. The germline CDR1 and CDR2 sequences are MDHEN and SYDVKM. DNA of the CDR3: TGTGCCAGCAGTTTACTCCTTCCAGGCAGCTATGGCTACACCTTC. Its protein product is CASSLLLPGSYGYTF.

The chain carries TRBV2 and TRBJ1-5; 10 bases fit TRBD1. Losses at the gene ends were 7 bases for V and 6 bases for J; bases not matched to a gene: 6. This CDR3 spans 14 amino acids. Germline lookup yields CDR1 SNHLY and CDR2 FYNNEI. DNA for the CDR3: TGTGCCAGCACCGGACAGGGGGTTGTTCAGCCCCAGCATTTT. Encoded protein: CASTGQGVVQPQHF.

The J gene is TRBJ1-5, the V gene TRBV5-1, with a tentative D call TRBD1 (6 bases). V was pared by 0 bases and J by 0 bases, with 16 bases between. Germline V gives CDR1 SGHRS, CDR2 YFSETQ. The CDR3 spans 18 residues. CDR3 DNA sequence: TGCGCCAGCAGCTTGGCGACAGGACGGGCTTATAGCAATCAGCCCCAGCATTTT. Its protein is CASSLATGRAYSNQPQHF.

The gene calls are TRBV4-1 and TRBJ2-3, with 9 bases that match TRBD2. Trimming removed 4 bases from V and 1 base from J; junction bases left unmatched: 6. This CDR3 is built from 16 residues. Germline V gene lookup returns CDR1 MGHRA and CDR2 YSYEKL. CDR3 sequence reads: CASSPERGARTDTQYF. The DNA of the CDR3 is TGCGCCAGCAGCCCTGAGCGGGGGGCGCGCACAGATACGCAGTATTTT.

The V and J genes are TRBV9 and TRBJ2-3; D may be TRBD2 (6 bases). Trimming took 0 bases from V and 3 from J, leaving 14 bases between them. The CDR3 has 16 residues. Looked up from germline, CDR1 is SGDLS and CDR2 is YYNGEE. CDR3 loop: CASSVAGLGGTDTQYF. CDR3 DNA sequence: TGTGCCAGCAGCGTAGCTGGATTGGGGGGTACAGATACGCAGTATTTT.

The chain combines TRBV6-5 with TRBJ2-2; 8 positions agree with TRBD2. The CDR3 has 16 residues. Trimming at V came to 3 bases and at J to 6 bases, leaving 9 bases not matched to a gene. Germline V gene lookup returns CDR1 MNHEY and CDR2 SVGAGI. In nucleotides, the CDR3 is TGTGCCAGCAGTTATAACGGCGGGGGGAGGGCCGGGGAGCTGTTTTTT. Translated, it gives CASSYNGGGRAGELFF.

The rearrangement joins TRBV7-2 to TRBJ1-1; TRBD1 matches 10 bases. CDR3 length equals 18 residues. Germline-derived CDR1 and CDR2 are SGHTA and FQGNSA. J lost 4 bases, V lost 3 bases, and 14 bases had no gene match. The CDR3 bases are TGTGCCAGCAGCTTCCGGACAGGGGGAATGATTCAGGGCACTGAAGCTTTCTTT. This encodes CASSFRTGGMIQGTEAFF.

This chain uses TRBV6-1 with TRBJ1-6, with 11 bases fitting TRBD1. Trimming at V came to 6 bases and at J to 9 bases, leaving 7 bases not matched to a gene. The CDR3 sequence is 15 residues long. CDR1 is MNHNS and CDR2 is SASEGT in the germline V gene. CDR3 nucleotide sequence: TGTGCCAGCAGACCCGCCGGGACAGGGGGTTCACCCCTCCACTTT. This codes for CASRPAGTGGSPLHF.

The J gene is TRBJ1-5, the V gene TRBV5-3, with 7 positions matching TRBD1. Being an ORF, TRBV5-3 has a function that is uncertain. After removal of 4 bases from V and 4 bases from J, the junction contained 5 bases not matched to a gene. The CDR3 consists of 14 residues. In nucleotides, the CDR3 is TGTGCCAGAAGCCTTTCAGGGGGGAATCAGCCCCAGCATTTT. Translated: CARSLSGGNQPQHF.

The chain carries TRBV9 and TRBJ1-2, with 7 bases that match TRBD1. Germline loops: CDR1 SGDLS, CDR2 YYNGEE. V shed 3 bases and J 0 bases; nucleotides not matched to a gene: 2. CDR3 size: 14 residues. As DNA, the CDR3 is TGTGCCAGCAGCGCGGGACAGTCTAACTATGGCTACACCTTC. The encoded protein is CASSAGQSNYGYTF.

V gene TRBV29-1 combines with J gene TRBJ1-1, with D unresolved. This CDR3 region has 11 residues. The germline V and J ends were trimmed by 2 bases and 8 bases, with 9 bases remaining between them. Per germline, CDR1 SQVTM and CDR2 ANQGSEA. CDR3 DNA sequence: TGCAGCGTTGAAAGCGGCGTCGAAGCTTTCTTT. Its protein product is CSVESGVEAFF.

The rearrangement uses TRBV11-2 and TRBJ1-1, with D possibly matching TRBD1 (5 bases). Germline V gives CDR1 SGHAT, CDR2 FQNNGV. The V end lost 0 bases, the J end lost 7 bases, and 9 bases lay between the germline ends. CDR3 length: 13 amino acids. The chain's CDR3 is CASSLDQGFEAFF. CDR3 DNA: TGTGCCAGCAGCTTAGATCAGGGTTTTGAAGCTTTCTTT.

The chain joins TRBV10-3 to TRBJ1-3, with D unresolved. Trimming took 0 bases from V and 4 from J, leaving 13 bases between them. CDR3 length: 16 residues. Germline-derived CDR1 and CDR2 are ENHRY and SYGVKD. CDR3 sequence: CAISESRALMGNTIYF. CDR3 nucleotide sequence: TGTGCCATCAGTGAGTCGAGGGCGCTGATGGGAAACACCATATATTTT.

The chain recombines TRBV29-1 with TRBJ1-2, with 8 nucleotides matching TRBD1. V lost 7 bases, J lost 10 bases, and 17 bases stayed unmatched. The germline gives CDR1 SQVTM, CDR2 ANQGSEA. This CDR3 comprises 14 residues. DNA of the CDR3: TGCAGCGCCGTGACCTGGGGGACAGGACTTTACTACACCTTC. As protein: CSAVTWGTGLYYTF.

The chain uses TRBV5-1 and TRBJ1-2; 8 positions match TRBD1. This CDR3 is 16 amino acids long. J was trimmed by 5 bases and V by 3 bases; bases with no gene match: 12. Germline V gene lookup returns CDR1 SGHRS and CDR2 YFSETQ. The CDR3 is CASSSGGRGLGYGYTF. The CDR3 DNA follows: TGCGCCAGCAGCTCTGGGGGCAGGGGGCTTGGGTATGGCTACACCTTC.

The chain uses TRBV30 and TRBJ2-7; 8 bases are a match to TRBD2. Germline-derived CDR1 and CDR2 are GTSNPN and SVGIG (reference sequence). The V and J ends lost 5 bases and 2 bases, in that order; junction bases with no gene match: 8. The CDR3 contains 14 residues. The CDR3 region is CAWENGGGTYEQYF. The DNA for the CDR3 is TGTGCCTGGGAAAACGGCGGGGGGACCTACGAGCAGTACTTC.

CDR3 protein: CASSGDRGSSYEQYF. The DNA of the CDR3 is TGTGCCAGCAGCGGCGACAGGGGGTCCTCCTACGAGCAGTACTTC. The genes are TRBV7-8 and TRBJ2-7; the match to TRBD1 covers 9 bases. CDR3 size: 15 residues. Germline V gene lookup returns CDR1 SGHVS and CDR2 FQNEAQ. Trimming cost V 5 bases and J 0 bases; bases outside gene matches: 5. Looking up the rest from reference TRBV7-8 and TRBJ2-7 gives the full variable domain: GAGVSQSPRYKVAKRGQDVALRCDPISGHVSLFWYQQALGQGPEFLTYFQNEAQLDKSGLPSDRFFAERPEGSVSTLKIQRTQQEDSAVYLCASSGDRGSSYEQYFGPGTRLTVT.